The 9 T cell receptor beta chains given below trace back to one sample, sequenced in a study of cytomegalovirus exposure and HLA in healthy donors. 13 Jbeta primers and 60 Vbeta primers were used for the PCR. Here immunoSEQ multiplex PCR was the method, and the copy in TCRdb shows in-frame clones only, minus some. Its clone listing holds around 52,000 clones. The sample comprised PBMCs. The receptors derive from a woman aged 45-65 years in good health and CMV-seropositive.

This chain joins TRBV12-5 and TRBJ2-7; TRBD2 matches 8 bases. This CDR3 has 16 amino acids. Germline V gene lookup returns CDR1 LGHNT and CDR2 FRNRAP. V was pared by 6 bases and J by 2 bases, with 12 bases of the junction left unmatched. The CDR3 coding sequence is TGTGCTAGTGGCCGAACTGCGGGGGGAGACACCTACGAGCAGTACTTC. As protein: CASGRTAGGDTYEQYF.

The chain employs TRBV27 and TRBJ1-4, with unresolved D. Per the germline V gene, CDR1 is MNHEY and CDR2 is SMNVEV (reference sequence). There are 14 residues in the CDR3. V was clipped by 1 base and J by 6 bases, with 9 bases between them. For the CDR3, the DNA is TGTGCCAGCAGTTTATGGGCGGGGTATGAAAAACTGTTTTTT. Protein: CASSLWAGYEKLFF.

The chain links TRBV19 to TRBJ1-5; TRBD1 matches at 10 bases. V was pared by 5 bases and J by 9 bases, with 10 bases of the junction left unmatched. CDR1 is LNHDA, CDR2 SQIVND, per germline (reference sequence). The CDR3 loop spans 15 amino acids. In DNA form, the CDR3 reads TGTGCCAGTAGTCTGGGGACAGGGGCACCGAGGCCCCAGCATTTT. Residues: CASSLGTGAPRPQHF.

The chain carries TRBV29-1 and TRBJ2-7; 7 bases map to TRBD2. From germline, CDR1 is SQVTM and CDR2 ANQGSEA. The CDR3 runs 12 residues. V was pared by 6 bases and J by 1 base, with 3 bases of the junction left unmatched. The CDR3 reads CSVRRGSYEQYF. DNA of the CDR3: TGCAGCGTCCGGCGGGGGTCCTACGAGCAGTACTTC.

V and J are TRBV4-1 and TRBJ1-2; D unclear. Between the trimmed V and J ends, which lost 0 bases and 4 bases, there was a span of 12 bases. CDR1 and CDR2 from the germline V gene are MGHRA and YSYEKL. CDR3 length: 15 amino acids. The CDR3 DNA reads as TGCGCCAGCAGCCAAGAGGTCAGGAACGGCTATGGCTACACCTTC. This encodes CASSQEVRNGYGYTF.

The rearrangement joins TRBV7-9 to TRBJ2-5; perhaps TRBD2 as D (5 bases). The CDR3 length is 12 residues. The V gene's germline CDR1 is SEHNR and CDR2 FQNEAQ (reference sequence). The ends were cut back, 4 bases at V and 4 bases at J, with 7 bases in the middle. CDR3 amino acids: CASSSGGETQYF. For the CDR3, the DNA is TGTGCCAGCAGCTCCGGAGGAGAGACCCAGTACTTC.

The chain combines TRBV5-4 with TRBJ2-5; TRBD1 agrees at 8 bases. The CDR3 is 15 residues long. Trimming at V came to 5 bases and at J to 5 bases, leaving 11 bases not matched to a gene. CDR1 and CDR2 from the germline V gene are SGHNT and YYREEE (reference sequence). The CDR3 here is CASSDMRDRRETQYF. In DNA form, the CDR3 reads TGTGCCAGCAGTGATATGCGGGACAGGAGGGAGACCCAGTACTTC.

The V gene is TRBV30, the J gene TRBJ2-6; 8 bases match TRBD1. The CDR3 contains 16 residues. Germline V gene sequence: CDR1 GTSNPN, CDR2 SVGIG (reference sequence). The junction had 5 bases not matched to a gene; V was cut back by 2 bases and J by 2 bases. The CDR3 nucleotides read TGTGCCTGGAGTCCAGGGGGCGAGACTGGGGCCAACGTCCTGACTTTC. Protein: CAWSPGGETGANVLTF.

The chain employs TRBV6-1 and TRBJ2-1, with 9 bases lining up with TRBD2. This CDR3 is built from 16 residues. Germline values: CDR1 MNHNS, CDR2 SASEGT. V was clipped by 4 bases and J by 0 bases; unmatched bases: 4. The CDR3 DNA is TGTGCCAGCAGTGCTCGCGGGGGGGCCTCCTACAATGAGCAGTTCTTC. The encoded protein is CASSARGGASYNEQFF.